The 19 T cell receptor beta chains listed next were all sequenced from one sample in a study of cytomegalovirus exposure and HLA in healthy donors. PCR involved 60 Vbeta and 13 Jbeta primers. The data were produced by immunoSEQ multiplex PCR, yet TCRdb's version contains in-frame clones alone and is incomplete. This table has roughly 100,000 clones, over 70% appearing once. Sequencing was carried out using PBMCs. These receptors were obtained from a woman in her forties in good health and CMV-seronegative.

The count of this clone is one. The chain carries TRBV4-1 and TRBJ1-2, with D perhaps matching TRBD1 (5 bases). V lost 4 bases and J 5 bases, leaving 17 bases between the germline ends. CDR3 length: 15 residues. Germline V gene sequence: CDR1 MGHRA, CDR2 YSYEKL. CDR3 sequence: CASSPPGRGLYGYTF. In DNA form, the CDR3 reads TGCGCCAGCAGCCCCCCAGGTAGGGGCCTATATGGCTACACCTTC.

The rearrangement uses TRBV6-5 and TRBJ1-1; D unresolved. The ends were cut back, 0 bases at V and 1 base at J, with 9 bases in the middle. CDR1 MNHEY and CDR2 SVGAGI come from the germline V gene. CDR3 length equals 15 residues. CDR3 sequence (DNA): TGTGCCAGCAGTTACTCGTCGGGAGGGAACACTGAAGCTTTCTTT. It yields the protein CASSYSSGGNTEAFF.

The V and J genes are TRBV18 and TRBJ2-7; possible D gene TRBD2, 7 bases. Germline V lookup: CDR1 KGHSH, CDR2 LQKENI. Trimming shortened V by 6 bases and J by 3 bases, and 18 bases separated the two germline ends. CDR3 length: 15 residues. CDR3: CASSARGGGLYEQYF. Here the CDR3 DNA reads TGTGCCAGCTCCGCTCGAGGGGGGGGACTCTACGAGCAGTACTTC.

This clone was counted between two and nine times. The gene calls are TRBV2 and TRBJ2-5; 7 bases are a match to TRBD2. Germline V gene sequence: CDR1 SNHLY, CDR2 FYNNEI. Trimming removed 3 bases from V and 5 bases from J; junction bases left unmatched: 3. The CDR3 length is 13 residues. The CDR3 spells CASSDLLAETQYF. The DNA for the CDR3 is TGTGCCAGCAGTGACCTACTAGCGGAGACCCAGTACTTC.

The V and J genes are TRBV10-3 and TRBJ2-1; weak D call: TRBD2 (6 bases). Germline CDR1 reads ENHRY; CDR2 reads SYGVKD. This CDR3 has 13 residues. Trimming removed 10 bases at V and 9 bases at J, with 19 bases between. The CDR3 nucleotides are TGTGCCACTGAAGCCGGGACCGGGGGTGAGCAGTTCTTC. This translates into CATEAGTGGEQFF.

This clone was observed a single time. The chain couples TRBV19 to TRBJ2-5; 11 bases line up with TRBD2. CDR1 and CDR2 (germline): LNHDA, SQIVND (reference sequence). The CDR3 length is 16 residues. Germline trimming cut 1 base from V and 9 bases from J; bases unmatched to any gene: 10. The CDR3 region has the DNA TGTGCCAGTAGTATAGGTAGCGGGGGGGCCTACGATGCCCAGTACTTC. This gives the protein CASSIGSGGAYDAQYF.

The chain is built from TRBV6-1 and TRBJ2-6, with a weak D call TRBD1 (6 bases). Trimming cost V 7 bases and J 0 bases, with 10 bases left between them. Germline loops: CDR1 MNHNS, CDR2 SASEGT. This CDR3 region has 15 residues. CDR3 nucleotide sequence: TGTGCCAGCAACAGGGAACTCTCTGGGGCCAACGTCCTGACTTTC. It yields the protein CASNRELSGANVLTF.

V usage is TRBV30 and J usage is TRBJ2-5; 10 positions match TRBD2. The V gene's germline CDR1 is GTSNPN and CDR2 SVGIG (reference sequence). Trimming took 7 bases from V and 0 from J; bases not matched to a gene: 5. The CDR3 loop spans 14 amino acids. This chain's CDR3 is CASQGLADQETQYF. The CDR3 nucleotides are TGTGCCTCCCAAGGACTAGCGGACCAAGAGACCCAGTACTTC.

The J gene is TRBJ2-5, the V gene TRBV15; possible D gene TRBD1, 5 bases. The CDR3 is 14 amino acids. Germline lookup yields CDR1 LNHNV and CDR2 YYDKDF (reference sequence). Between the trimmed V and J ends, which lost 1 base and 5 bases, there was a span of 11 bases. The chain's CDR3 is CATSRVRVGETQYF. In DNA, the CDR3 is TGTGCCACCAGCAGAGTCAGGGTGGGGGAGACCCAGTACTTC.

This chain links TRBV7-9 with TRBJ2-7; 10 positions match TRBD2. The V and J ends lost 1 base and 4 bases, in that order; junction bases with no gene match: 4. The CDR3 runs 15 residues. The germline CDR1 and CDR2 sequences are SEHNR and FQNEAQ (reference sequence). CDR3 amino acids: CASSLVLAGRYEQYF. For the CDR3, the DNA is TGTGCCAGCAGCTTAGTACTAGCGGGGAGGTACGAGCAGTACTTC. The full variable domain, in which reference TRBV7-9 and TRBJ2-7 provide the parts outside the CDR3, is DTGVSQNPRHKITKRGQNVTFRCDPISEHNRLYWYRQTLGQGPEFLTYFQNEAQLEKSRLLSDRFSAERPKGSFSTLEIQRTEQGDSAMYLCASSLVLAGRYEQYFGPGTRLTVT.

The chain combines TRBV19 with TRBJ2-7; D is possibly TRBD1 (6 bases). Deletions cut 10 bases from V and 2 bases from J, with 12 bases between. Germline CDR1 and CDR2: LNHDA and SQIVND (reference sequence). The CDR3 has 12 amino acids. In nucleotides, the CDR3 is TGTGCCACCTCGGACAGAGCCTACGAGCAGTACTTC. Amino acid sequence: CATSDRAYEQYF. The variable domain in full, with the rest retrieved from reference TRBV19 and TRBJ2-7, is DGGITQSPKYLFRKEGQNVTLSCEQNLNHDAMYWYRQDPGQGLRLIYYSQIVNDFQKGDIAEGYSVSREKKESFPLTVTSAQKNPTAFYLCATSDRAYEQYFGPGTRLTVT.

The chain is built from TRBV5-4 and TRBJ1-1, with unresolved D. CDR1 and CDR2 (germline): SGHNT, YYREEE (reference sequence). V was shortened by 4 bases and J by 5 bases, with 12 bases between the two germline ends. The CDR3 length is 13 residues. CDR3: CASSGNTRTEAFF. The CDR3 DNA reads as TGTGCCAGCAGCGGAAATACGCGGACTGAAGCTTTCTTT. The variable domain in full, with the rest retrieved from reference TRBV5-4 and TRBJ1-1, is ETGVTQSPTHLIKTRGQQVTLRCSSQSGHNTVSWYQQALGQGPQFIFQYYREEENGRGNFPPRFSGLQFPNYSSELNVNALELDDSALYLCASSGNTRTEAFFGQGTRLTVV.

The J gene is TRBJ2-5, the V gene TRBV4-1; 9 positions agree with TRBD2. CDR1 and CDR2 from the germline V gene are MGHRA and YSYEKL. This CDR3 is built from 17 residues. The V gene end was trimmed by 3 bases and the J gene end by 2 bases; junction bases not matched to a gene: 10. DNA of the CDR3: TGCGCCAGCAGCCACTTGGGACTAGCTAAAAGTCAAGAGACCCAGTACTTC. Amino acids: CASSHLGLAKSQETQYF.

This clone came up a few times. The rearrangement uses TRBV19 and TRBJ2-3, with a possible D match to TRBD1 (6 bases). The germline gives CDR1 LNHDA, CDR2 SQIVND (reference sequence). The CDR3 extends over 16 amino acids. Trimming left V 3 bases short and J 6 bases short, with 19 bases between. CDR3 DNA sequence: TGTGCCAGTAGTATTTTCGGGACAACTCCTACGGATACGCAGTATTTT. Protein sequence: CASSIFGTTPTDTQYF.

This clone was seen once. The chain couples TRBV4-1 to TRBJ2-1; 7 bases match TRBD2. The V gene's germline CDR1 is MGHRA and CDR2 YSYEKL. This CDR3 has 14 amino acids. V was clipped by 4 bases and J by 8 bases; unmatched bases: 8. The CDR3 DNA sequence: TGCGCCAGCAGCCCGGGGGGATCTTTCTATGAGCAGTTCTTC. Protein product: CASSPGGSFYEQFF.

This chain connects TRBV10-3 to TRBJ2-3, with TRBD2 identical over 7 bases. The V gene end was trimmed by 2 bases and the J gene end by 4 bases; junction bases not matched to a gene: 12. CDR3 length: 17 residues. The germline V gene has CDR1 ENHRY and CDR2 SYGVKD. The CDR3: CAISEPIQTSISDTQYF. In DNA, the CDR3 is TGTGCCATCAGTGAGCCGATTCAGACTAGCATCTCAGATACGCAGTATTTT.

V and J are TRBV15 and TRBJ2-5; TRBD1 matches 8 bases. V was clipped by 5 bases and J by 7 bases; unmatched bases: 9. CDR1 LNHNV and CDR2 YYDKDF come from the germline V gene (reference sequence). This CDR3 contains 14 residues. The CDR3 reads CATSGQGRVGTQYF. CDR3 nucleotides: TGTGCCACCAGCGGACAGGGTCGCGTGGGGACCCAGTACTTC.

The chain couples TRBV2 to TRBJ1-6, with D maybe TRBD1 (5 bases). V was trimmed by 7 bases and J by 14 bases, leaving 12 bases between them. This CDR3 is 11 amino acids long. In germline, CDR1 is SNHLY, CDR2 FYNNEI. The CDR3 here is CASNKGPALHF. The CDR3 nucleotides are TGTGCCAGCAATAAGGGGCCGGCCCTCCACTTT.

The V call is TRBV10-3, the J call TRBJ1-2, with 9 bases aligning to TRBD1. Germline CDR1 is ENHRY and CDR2 is SYGVKD. V shed 2 bases, J shed 6 bases, and the junction held 13 bases outside the gene matches. CDR3 length equals 17 residues. In DNA form, the CDR3 reads TGTGCCATCAGTGAGCTCTCCGGGGGGGACAGGGTCGATGGCTACACCTTC. Its translation: CAISELSGGDRVDGYTF.